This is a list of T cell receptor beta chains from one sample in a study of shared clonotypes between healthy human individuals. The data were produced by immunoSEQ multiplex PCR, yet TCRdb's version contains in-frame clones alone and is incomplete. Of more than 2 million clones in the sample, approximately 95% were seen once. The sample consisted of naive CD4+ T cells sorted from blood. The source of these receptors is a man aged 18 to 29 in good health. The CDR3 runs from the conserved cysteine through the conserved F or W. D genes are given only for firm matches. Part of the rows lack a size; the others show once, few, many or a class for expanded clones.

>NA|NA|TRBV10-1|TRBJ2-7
CASSAGNSYEQYF
TGCGCCAGCAGTGCCGGGAACTCCTACGAGCAGTACTTC
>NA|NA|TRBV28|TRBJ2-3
CASSLWAGTDTQYF
TGTGCCAGCAGTTTATGGGCGGGCACAGATACGCAGTATTTT
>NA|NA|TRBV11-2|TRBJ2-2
CASSPRFLNTGELFF
TGTGCCAGCAGCCCCAGATTCTTGAACACCGGGGAGCTGTTTTTT
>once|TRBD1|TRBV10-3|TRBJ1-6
CAISDESPRDSRPLHF
TGTGCCATCAGTGACGAGTCCCCACGGGACAGTAGACCCCTCCACTTT
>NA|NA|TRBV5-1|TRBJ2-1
CASSYSAREQFF
TGCGCCAGCAGCTATTCCGCCAGGGAGCAGTTCTTC
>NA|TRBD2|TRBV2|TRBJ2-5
CASSDLAGGKETQYF
TGTGCCAGCAGTGATTTGGCGGGGGGAAAGGAGACCCAGTACTTC
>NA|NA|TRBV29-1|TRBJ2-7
CSVEDPAQGYEQYF
TGCAGCGTTGAAGATCCGGCTCAGGGCTACGAGCAGTACTTC
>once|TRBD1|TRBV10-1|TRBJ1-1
CASSEGTGSAEAFF
TGCGCCAGCAGTGAGGGGACAGGGAGCGCTGAAGCTTTCTTT
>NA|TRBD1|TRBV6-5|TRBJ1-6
CASSRTGTENSPLHF
TGTGCCAGCAGTAGAACCGGGACAGAAAATTCACCCCTCCACTTT
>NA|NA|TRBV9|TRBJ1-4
CASSVTGHQNEKLFF
TGTGCCAGCAGCGTAACAGGACATCAAAATGAAAAACTGTTTTTT
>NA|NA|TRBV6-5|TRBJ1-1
CASSILMNTEAFF
TGTGCCAGCAGTATTTTAATGAACACTGAAGCTTTCTTT
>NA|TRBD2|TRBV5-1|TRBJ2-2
CASSLRLAGTGELFF
TGCGCCAGCAGCCTCCGACTAGCGGGGACCGGGGAGCTGTTTTTT
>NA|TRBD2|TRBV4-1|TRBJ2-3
CASSQAEASGRGTDTQYF
TGCGCCAGCAGCCAAGCGGAGGCTAGCGGGAGAGGCACAGATACGCAGTATTTT
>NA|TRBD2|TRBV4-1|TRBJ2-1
CASSPLVRESYNEQFF
TGCGCCAGCAGCCCTCTCGTGCGGGAGTCCTACAATGAGCAGTTCTTC
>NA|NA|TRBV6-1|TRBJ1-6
CASSEYGIYNSPLHF
TGTGCCAGCAGTGAATATGGGATATATAATTCACCCCTCCACTTT
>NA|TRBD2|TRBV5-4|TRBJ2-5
CASSLGGPAGETQYF
TGTGCCAGCAGCTTGGGGGGACCAGCGGGGGAGACCCAGTACTTC
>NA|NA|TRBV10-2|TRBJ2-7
CASVDPSRSEQYF
TGCGCCAGCGTAGACCCTTCTCGGAGCGAGCAGTACTTC
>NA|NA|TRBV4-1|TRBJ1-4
CASSQLALGEKLFF
TGCGCCAGCAGCCAACTTGCTTTAGGGGAAAAACTGTTTTTT